This TCR beta chain was retrieved from a study of shared clonotypes between healthy human individuals. To note about this clone: Its specificity is not known. Additional DNA sequences in this sample encode the identical CDR3.

Assay used: immunoSEQ multiplex PCR; TCRdb lists only in-frame clones, some missing. This sample yields over a million clones, of which about 80% are seen a single time; more than 0.5% belongs to the top ten. V was shortened by 5 bases and J by 3 bases, with 17 bases between the two germline ends. Germline V lookup: CDR1 SGHTA, CDR2 FQGNSA. This CDR3 has 16 amino acids. Points from the study as a whole: Depth was large, yet rarefaction showed that sorted-subset sequencing was incomplete. Generally, naive subsets came out with larger estimated richness than memory subsets.

The chain combines TRBV7-2 with TRBJ2-1; D is ambiguous. Sequenced sample: memory CD4+ T cells from PBMCs. The subset: CD45RA-negative fraction. This TCR came from a young man in good health. Some clones in this sample may be carry-over from other donors' samples. The CDR3 bases are TGTGCCAGCAGCACGTCCGTAACGGCCGGCTACAATGAGCAGTTCTTC. It is translated as CASSTSVTAGYNEQFF.